The rows below give T cell receptor beta chains drawn from one sample of a study of cytomegalovirus exposure and HLA in healthy donors. Profiling relied on immunoSEQ multiplex PCR, and the TCRdb table lists in-frame clones only, not all of them. The sample has about 100,000 clones, around 73% seen once; the top ten hold 7.8%. Source material: PBMCs. The source of these receptors is a man under 40 in good health and CMV-seronegative. The CDR3 runs from the conserved cysteine through the conserved F or W. The order of the fields is clone size, J gene, CDR3 length, V gene, D gene, CDR3 DNA, CDR3 protein. D genes are given only for firm matches. Clone size is shown for a subset of rows, as once, few, many or a class of expanded clone.

abundance: NA
j_gene: TRBJ1-1
len: 15
v_gene: TRBV5-1
d_gene: NA
CDR3nt: TGCGCCAGCAGCTTACTCGGGCAGGGGAACACTGAAGCTTTCTTT
CDR3aa: CASSLLGQGNTEAFF

abundance: NA
j_gene: TRBJ2-2
len: 16
v_gene: TRBV30
d_gene: NA
CDR3nt: TGTGCCTGGAGTGTATCGAGGGATATGAACACCGGGGAGCTGTTTTTT
CDR3aa: CAWSVSRDMNTGELFF

abundance: once
j_gene: TRBJ2-3
len: 14
v_gene: TRBV27
d_gene: NA
CDR3nt: TGTGCCAGCAGTCCCCGGGACGGAGGGGATACGCAGTATTTT
CDR3aa: CASSPRDGGDTQYF

abundance: NA
j_gene: TRBJ2-2
len: 15
v_gene: TRBV5-4
d_gene: TRBD1
CDR3nt: TGTGCCAGCAGCTCAGGGGGCGGGAACACCGGGGAGCTGTTTTTT
CDR3aa: CASSSGGGNTGELFF

abundance: NA
j_gene: TRBJ2-7
len: 15
v_gene: TRBV5-4
d_gene: TRBD1
CDR3nt: TGTGCCAGCAATACAATGACAGGGGGCTCCTACGAGCAGTACTTC
CDR3aa: CASNTMTGGSYEQYF

abundance: once
j_gene: TRBJ2-4
len: 18
v_gene: TRBV7-9
d_gene: TRBD2
CDR3nt: TGTGCCAGCAGCTTAGGATTCGAGCGGGAGGGCCGTAGAAACATTCAGTACTTC
CDR3aa: CASSLGFEREGRRNIQYF

abundance: few
j_gene: TRBJ1-1
len: 15
v_gene: TRBV6-6
d_gene: NA
CDR3nt: TGTGCCAGCAGTTACTCGGGGGCCCAGGGTACTGAAGCTTTCTTT
CDR3aa: CASSYSGAQGTEAFF

abundance: NA
j_gene: TRBJ1-5
len: 13
v_gene: TRBV6-1
d_gene: NA
CDR3nt: TGTGCCAGCAGGAAGAAAAATGCGGGGGCCCAGCATTTT
CDR3aa: CASRKKNAGAQHF

abundance: NA
j_gene: TRBJ1-6
len: 19
v_gene: TRBV7-2
d_gene: NA
CDR3nt: TGTGCCAGCAGCTTAACCTCCATTGGGCTACAGGACGGGGGTTCACCCCTCCACTTT
CDR3aa: CASSLTSIGLQDGGSPLHF

abundance: NA
j_gene: TRBJ2-1
len: 12
v_gene: TRBV25-1
d_gene: NA
CDR3nt: TGTGCCAGCAGGTTACAGGACAATGAGCAGTTCTTC
CDR3aa: CASRLQDNEQFF

abundance: NA
j_gene: TRBJ2-7
len: 15
v_gene: TRBV5-4
d_gene: NA
CDR3nt: TGTGCCAGCAGCTTTCAAGGGGGAAGCCTGGGTGAGCAGTACTTC
CDR3aa: CASSFQGGSLGEQYF

abundance: once
j_gene: TRBJ2-7
len: 14
v_gene: TRBV11-2
d_gene: TRBD2
CDR3nt: TGTGCCAGCAGCTGGGGCAGCGGGACCTACGAGCAGTACTTC
CDR3aa: CASSWGSGTYEQYF

abundance: few
j_gene: TRBJ2-7
len: 15
v_gene: TRBV6-6
d_gene: TRBD1
CDR3nt: TGTGCCAGCAGTGGCGAGACAGGGGGACCTTACGAGCAGTACTTC
CDR3aa: CASSGETGGPYEQYF

abundance: medium-sized
j_gene: TRBJ2-1
len: 15
v_gene: TRBV19
d_gene: TRBD2
CDR3nt: TGTGCCAGTAGTCAGACTAGCGGGAGCTACAATGAGCAGTTCTTC
CDR3aa: CASSQTSGSYNEQFF

abundance: NA
j_gene: TRBJ1-1
len: 14
v_gene: TRBV19
d_gene: TRBD1
CDR3nt: TGTGCCAGTAGCTCACAGGGGACGGGGGATGAAGCTTTCTTT
CDR3aa: CASSSQGTGDEAFF

abundance: NA
j_gene: TRBJ2-1
len: 17
v_gene: TRBV4-1
d_gene: TRBD1
CDR3nt: TGCGCCAGCAGCCTCAATGCACAGGGGAGCTCCTACAATGAGCAGTTCTTC
CDR3aa: CASSLNAQGSSYNEQFF